This is a list of T cell receptor beta chains from one sample in a study of T cells expressing NK-cell markers. After re-calling the 5' RACE reads, TCRdb lists one entry per CDR3 protein, DNA absent. The sample table sets out 200,000 to 300,000 distinct CDR3 sequences. The sequencing input was blood T cells: a sorted CD56 or NKG2C T cell subset, CD4+ or CD8+ T cells, or bulk PBMC T cells (not recorded which). These receptors came from a woman aged 18-70 years in good health. Each CDR3 is given with its conserved first and last residue. Fields, in order: CDR3 protein, J gene, V gene.

CATFTGTVNTGELFF | TRBJ2-2 | TRBV12-3/TRBV12-4
CSARPQGGLADTQYF | TRBJ2-3 | TRBV20-1
CASRSGPGANVLTF | TRBJ2-6 | TRBV6-1
CASSNGLAGVSEQFF | TRBJ2-1 | TRBV6-1
CASSQGGERHNEQFF | TRBJ2-1 | TRBV4-2
CASSEQAGLVNTEAFF | TRBJ1-1 | TRBV6-1
CASSSLGLEQFF | TRBJ2-1 | TRBV6-2/TRBV6-3
CASTHNSGSSYNEQFF | TRBJ2-1 | TRBV5-1
CASSSLRGVRETQYF | TRBJ2-5 | TRBV5-6
CSVSRGLGDTQYF | TRBJ2-3 | TRBV29-1
CASGYLGGLNIQYF | TRBJ2-4 | TRBV6-5
CASSWVTVGETGELFF | TRBJ2-2 | TRBV12-3/TRBV12-4